The clone carrying this T cell receptor (beta chain) was observed once. Its matching antigen is unknown. The source of the sample is a study of OX40 agonist ivuxolimab in advanced cancers. General study findings and limits: More expanded clones were seen, on average, in CD8+ T cells than in CD4+. Partly responding patients at 0.1-3.0 mg/kg showed some of the smallest clonal expansion.

Method: immunoSEQ multiplex PCR; TCRdb's copy keeps in-frame clones and lacks some. The table lists about 100,000 clones, around 93% of them singletons, with around 0.61% in the top ten. The CDR3 has 15 residues. The V gene's germline CDR1 is SGHDT and CDR2 YYEEEE. Trimming cost V 0 bases and J 8 bases; bases outside gene matches: 6. J is TRBJ1-5 and V is TRBV5-6, with 9 bases identical to TRBD1. The source is an adult with an advanced solid tumor such as melanoma, head and neck, liver or kidney cancer. The starting material was CD4+ or CD8+ T cells sorted from blood, obtained in a trial of the OX40 agonist ivuxolimab. This chain's CDR3 is CASSLDRGLGEPQHF. The DNA for the CDR3 is TGTGCCAGCAGCTTGGACAGGGGGCTTGGGGAGCCCCAGCATTTT.